The entry below gives a single T cell receptor (beta chain) sequence along with its context. This clone's antigen is unknown. Base qualities are missing; no much larger clone stands one base away. These data belong to a study of blood T cell repertoires in COVID-19 (dated by TCRdb to about 2020). At the level of the whole study: Samples from collaborators originated in the United States, Italy and Spain and spanned both the acute and convalescent phases of COVID-19. Nearly every sample came with metadata listing a de-identified subject ID, COVID-19 status, age in years and sex. The samples were drawn from the first 160 participants of the ongoing ImmuneRACE study and from roughly 1,300 subjects provided by 6 global collaborators. The repertoires were made available in a free public database intended to serve as a resource for research on the immune response to SARS-CoV-2. Where available, HLA class I and class II types were obtained from metadata supplied by the sample provider rather than from assay-based typing. The material from the prospective study consisted of cDNA or gDNA derived from T cells, B-cell-depleted T cells, or PBMCs. Subjects who had been exposed to COVID-19, were actively infected with it, or had recovered from it provided the deeply sampled blood TCRbeta repertoires that made up the dataset.

Paper-wide results and their limitations: The quantity of clinical and demographic metadata differed by source and by participant and was supplied without curation.

Looking up the germline V gene yields CDR1 MNHNS and CDR2 SASEGT. Measured from the cysteine to the phenylalanine, the CDR3 is 15 residues long. Kept here is only the CDR3 DNA, which spans 45 bases and is read in frame from base 1. V and J are truncated by 3 bases and 4 bases respectively, leaving an intervening sequence of 15 bases. The collaborating institutions used their own protocols to collect whole blood in K2EDTA tubes. For TCRbeta analysis, collaborators shipped samples as frozen whole blood, isolated PBMCs, or DNA extracted from either of those sample types. TCRbeta CDR3 regions were amplified from genomic DNA by means of the immunoSEQ Assay, a bias-controlled multiplex PCR. The study's processing was this. Within the assay, amplification of reference gene primers was used to estimate how many nucleated cells each sample contained. Sequence reads were collapsed and filtered to measure the absolute abundance of every unique TCRbeta CDR3 rearrangement. For each sample, productive Simpson clonality was calculated as the square root of Simpson's diversity index across productive rearrangements. Held by TCRdb, this immuneACCESS table contains in-frame sequences only and omits some clones. Under half of the omission traces to an unresolved V gene where checked; the cause of the rest is unknown. V, J and clone size derive from that table, while D and trimming were established from the DNA sequence. The table for this sample lists around 270,000 clones; around 89% of them were counted only once. Around 0.84% of the sample rests with the top ten.

The V and J genes are TRBV6-1 and TRBJ1-1; TRBD1 might be the D gene, on 5 matching bases. The clonotype was recovered from a man aged 30 to 39 with acute or convalescent COVID-19. The sample was peripheral blood. The bases are TGTGCCAGCAGTGAGTTCGGGGGTTCGAGCACTGAAGCTTTCTTT. Its translation is CASSEFGGSSTEAFF.